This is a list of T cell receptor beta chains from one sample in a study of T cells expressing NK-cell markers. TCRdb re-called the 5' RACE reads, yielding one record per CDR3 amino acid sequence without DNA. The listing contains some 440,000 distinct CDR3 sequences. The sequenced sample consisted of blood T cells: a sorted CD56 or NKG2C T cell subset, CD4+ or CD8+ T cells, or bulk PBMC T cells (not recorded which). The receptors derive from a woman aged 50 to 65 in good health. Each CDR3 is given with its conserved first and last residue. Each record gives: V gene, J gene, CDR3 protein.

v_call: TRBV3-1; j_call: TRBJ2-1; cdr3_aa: CASSQDRGHNEQFF
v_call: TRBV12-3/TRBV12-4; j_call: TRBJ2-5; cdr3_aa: CASSSRQAGEGTQYF
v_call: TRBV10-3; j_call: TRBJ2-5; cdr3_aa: CAIIGASGRLQETQYF
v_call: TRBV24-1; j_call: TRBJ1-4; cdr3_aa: CATSDSTGGPGEKLFF
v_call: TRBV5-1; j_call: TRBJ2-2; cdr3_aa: CASSPGQPGPYTGELFF
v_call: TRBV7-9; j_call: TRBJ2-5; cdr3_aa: CASSARAETQYF
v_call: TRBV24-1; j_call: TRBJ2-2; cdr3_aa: CATSDLPGTGLTGELFF
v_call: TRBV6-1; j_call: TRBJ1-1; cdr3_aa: CASTSGATEAFF
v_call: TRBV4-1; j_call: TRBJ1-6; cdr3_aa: CASSQGDLRDSPLHF
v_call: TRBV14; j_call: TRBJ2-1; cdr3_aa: CASQQGQKHNEQFF
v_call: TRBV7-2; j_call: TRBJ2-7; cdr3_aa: CASSLDGTPDYEQYF
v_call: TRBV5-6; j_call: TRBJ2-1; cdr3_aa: CASSSGTSGRALYEQFF
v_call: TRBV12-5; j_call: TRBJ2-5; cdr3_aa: CASGLKAGSGETQYF
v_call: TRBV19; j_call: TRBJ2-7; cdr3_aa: CASSIGQYYEQYF
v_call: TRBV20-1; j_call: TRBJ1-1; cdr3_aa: CSASNPGTGGTEAFF
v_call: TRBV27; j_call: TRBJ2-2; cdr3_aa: CASSLNRWMAGELFF
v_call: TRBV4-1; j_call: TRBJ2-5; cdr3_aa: CASSPGGLAGRGETQYF
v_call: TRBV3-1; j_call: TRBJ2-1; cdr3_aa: CASSQRVGLAGYNEQFF
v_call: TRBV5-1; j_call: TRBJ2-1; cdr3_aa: CASSLLRRTTGNEQFF
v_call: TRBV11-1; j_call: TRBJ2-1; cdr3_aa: CASSLGPAQGYNEQFF